This entry lists 10 T cell receptor beta chains sequenced from one sample in a study of Graves' ophthalmopathy and Graves' hyperthyroidism. RNA transcripts yielded amplified TCR beta CDR3 regions. Second-round multiplex PCR came after first-round RT-PCR with HTBI primers. TCRdb called the multiplex PCR reads again in MiXCR, with one record for every CDR3 protein. Here the sample spans over a million distinct CDR3 sequences, roughly 35% being singletons. Sequencing was performed on peripheral blood or thyroid tissue (not recorded which). The origin of the receptors is an adult man with Graves' hyperthyroidism.

DNA for the CDR3: TGCAGTGCTCTTCACCAGGGAGAGACCCAGTACTTC. Encoded protein: CSALHQGETQYF. The rearrangement links TRBV20-1 to TRBJ2-5; D may be TRBD1 (5 bases). V lost 5 bases to trimming and J lost 4 bases, with 11 bases between them. The germline CDR1 and CDR2 sequences are DFQATT and SNEGSKA (reference sequence). The CDR3 extends over 12 amino acids.

The chain combines TRBV10-3 with TRBJ1-5; tentatively, D is TRBD1 (6 bases). The CDR3 is 14 residues long. Germline CDR1 ENHRY, CDR2 SYGVKD. Trimming stripped 5 bases from V and 5 bases from J, with 13 bases between. The CDR3 nucleotides are TGTGCCATCAGTTACAGACAGGTGGATCAGCCCCAGCATTTT. Protein: CAISYRQVDQPQHF.

This clonotype was seen at least ten times. J is TRBJ2-7 and V is TRBV27; TRBD1 matches 7 bases. J gave up 6 bases and V 5 bases, and 7 bases lay outside the gene matches. This CDR3 has 13 amino acids. Germline lookup yields CDR1 MNHEY and CDR2 SMNVEV (reference sequence). The CDR3 loop reads CASSMADRAEQYF. The DNA of the CDR3 is TGTGCCAGCAGTATGGCTGACAGGGCCGAGCAGTACTTC.

This clonotype was found once. The chain has TRBV7-2 and TRBJ1-5; D might be TRBD1 (5 bases). The V and J ends lost 2 bases and 7 bases respectively, with 9 bases between them. CDR3 size: 13 residues. CDR1 and CDR2 (germline): SGHTA, FQGNSA. The CDR3 is CASSLPRDQPQHF. In nucleotides, the CDR3 is TGTGCCAGCAGCTTACCTCGGGACCAGCCCCAGCATTTT. The full variable domain, with the rest looked up from reference TRBV7-2 and TRBJ1-5, is GAGVSQSPSNKVTEKGKDVELRCDPISGHTALYWYRQSLGQGLEFLIYFQGNSAPDKSGLPSDRFSAERTGGSVSTLTIQRTQQEDSAVYLCASSLPRDQPQHFGDGTRLSIL.

The rearrangement joins TRBV5-1 to TRBJ2-5; D is uncertain. The CDR3 length is 14 residues. The germline V gene has CDR1 SGHRS and CDR2 YFSETQ. Trimming removed 2 bases at V and 0 bases at J, with 8 bases between. The CDR3 protein is CASSLIPDQETQYF. The CDR3 coding sequence is TGCGCCAGCAGCTTAATTCCAGACCAAGAGACCCAGTACTTC.

The sample holds many counts of this clonotype. V usage is TRBV9 and J usage is TRBJ1-6; TRBD1 agrees at 10 bases. This CDR3 contains 15 residues. The germline V gene encodes CDR1 SGDLS and CDR2 YYNGEE. V shed 5 bases and J 11 bases; nucleotides not matched to a gene: 10. CDR3 residues: CASRAGTGDLAPLHF. The CDR3 DNA is TGTGCCAGCAGAGCCGGGACAGGGGACCTGGCACCCCTCCACTTT.

This clonotype was counted many times. The rearrangement uses TRBV12-3 or TRBV12-4 and TRBJ1-4, with 10 nucleotides matching TRBD1. The CDR3 runs to 14 residues. With V trimmed by 7 bases and J by 7 bases, 6 bases remained unmatched. The CDR3 DNA reads TGTGCCAGCAAGCGAGACAGGGGGCGTGAAAAACTGTTTTTT. It translates to CASKRDRGREKLFF.

The chain couples TRBV14 to TRBJ2-5, with D perhaps TRBD2 (6 bases). CDR3 length: 12 residues. Trimming took 0 bases from V and 10 from J, leaving 9 bases between them. Looked up from germline, CDR1 is SGHDN and CDR2 is FVKESK. CDR3 residues: CASSQDGRGQYF. In DNA, the CDR3 is TGTGCCAGCAGCCAAGACGGGCGGGGCCAGTACTTC.

The V call is TRBV2, the J call TRBJ1-2, with D hard to call. Germline V gene sequence: CDR1 SNHLY, CDR2 FYNNEI. The CDR3 runs to 11 residues. CDR3 region: CASQVGYGYTF. Here the CDR3 DNA reads TGTGCTAGTCAAGTCGGCTATGGCTACACCTTC.

There are many counts of this clonotype. This rearrangement joins TRBV19 to TRBJ2-7; D is perhaps TRBD1 (6 bases). Looked up from germline, CDR1 is LNHDA and CDR2 is SQIVND (reference sequence). CDR3 length: 13 amino acids. V was trimmed by 7 bases and J by 2 bases, leaving 12 bases between them. CDR3 in amino acids: CASKQQGAYEQYF. CDR3 DNA: TGTGCCAGTAAACAACAGGGTGCCTACGAGCAGTACTTC. The full variable domain, its missing parts supplied by reference TRBV19 and TRBJ2-7, is DGGITQSPKYLFRKEGQNVTLSCEQNLNHDAMYWYRQDPGQGLRLIYYSQIVNDFQKGDIAEGYSVSREKKESFPLTVTSAQKNPTAFYLCASKQQGAYEQYFGPGTRLTVT.